This is a list of T cell receptor beta chains from one sample in a study of blood T cell repertoires in COVID-19. Using immunoSEQ multiplex PCR, the repertoire was profiled, and TCRdb retains in-frame clones only, with some absent. The sample yields around 61,000 clones, around nine tenths seen once. Specimen: peripheral blood. These receptors all come from a man aged 60-69 years with acute or convalescent COVID-19. Both conserved end residues are part of each CDR3.

v_gene: TRBV7-6; CDR3aa: CASSPTGHGANVLTF
v_gene: TRBV7-3; CDR3aa: CASSFKGGGYNEQFF
v_gene: TRBV2; CDR3aa: CASRDSSTDTQYF
v_gene: TRBV2; CDR3aa: CASSRQGPEAFF
v_gene: TRBV5-1; CDR3aa: CASSSLSLLGQYF
v_gene: TRBV15; CDR3aa: CATSRVGLAGTDTQYF
v_gene: TRBV19; CDR3aa: CASSMGRGIWNTEAFF
v_gene: TRBV2; CDR3aa: CASTSPGNTIYF
v_gene: TRBV30; CDR3aa: CAWRGVRWNTEAFF
v_gene: TRBV6-5; CDR3aa: CASRAGSGNTIYF
v_gene: TRBV3-1/TRBV3-2; CDR3aa: CASSQGVQGPRRGYGYTF
v_gene: TRBV30; CDR3aa: CAWSDSTGELFF
v_gene: TRBV6-5; CDR3aa: CASSPQGRNSPLHF
v_gene: TRBV5-1; CDR3aa: CASSLGGENTIYF
v_gene: TRBV7-8; CDR3aa: CASSQSGSGELFF
v_gene: TRBV11-2; CDR3aa: CASSPSDRATGNTIYF
v_gene: TRBV29-1; CDR3aa: CSLTRNRTNQPQHF
v_gene: TRBV5-1; CDR3aa: CASSLDLGAGYGYTF
v_gene: TRBV7-2; CDR3aa: CASSPRTGEREQYF
v_gene: TRBV4-1; CDR3aa: CASSQEKGTGNQPQHF
v_gene: TRBV19; CDR3aa: CASSTLGGTNYGYTF
v_gene: TRBV6-5; CDR3aa: CASRTGAGEKLFF
v_gene: TRBV18; CDR3aa: CASSPAGGSGNQPQHF
v_gene: TRBV29-1; CDR3aa: CSASKTDSLNEKLFF
v_gene: TRBV24-1; CDR3aa: CATSDLRGTYNSPLHF
v_gene: TRBV27; CDR3aa: CASSLSPFDGSAQVEQFF
v_gene: TRBV19; CDR3aa: CASSKAPGQGAKAFF
v_gene: TRBV25-1; CDR3aa: CASSEYRQGAAGELFF
v_gene: TRBV6-5; CDR3aa: CATTPTGPNTEAFF
v_gene: TRBV6-6; CDR3aa: CASSPPSQPQHF
v_gene: TRBV2; CDR3aa: CASSVGNSYNEQFF
v_gene: TRBV6-6; CDR3aa: CASSSGQFTEAFF
v_gene: TRBV19; CDR3aa: CASRTGTGYTGELFF
v_gene: TRBV6-5; CDR3aa: CASSPLAQGTSGYTF
v_gene: TRBV29-1; CDR3aa: CSVDRGYGYTF
v_gene: TRBV6-1; CDR3aa: CASSESWRSGNTIYF
v_gene: TRBV2; CDR3aa: CASSDPTGVMAGELFF
v_gene: TRBV7-9; CDR3aa: CASSFRTDGIQYF
v_gene: TRBV12-2; CDR3aa: CASRLDSRGRRLCSGNTIYF
v_gene: TRBV7-2; CDR3aa: CASSQRVQNTEAFF
v_gene: TRBV5-1; CDR3aa: CASTNGQGGEKLFF
v_gene: TRBV7-8; CDR3aa: CASSGPLEEKLFF
v_gene: TRBV30; CDR3aa: CAWRETGVEKLFF
v_gene: TRBV27; CDR3aa: CASSLTGGNTIYF
v_gene: TRBV24-1; CDR3aa: CATSEALFFGYTF
v_gene: TRBV7-2; CDR3aa: CASSLGYRGSKEKLFF
v_gene: TRBV7-9; CDR3aa: CASSPSGGPNSPLHF
v_gene: TRBV9; CDR3aa: CASSQSNQPQHF
v_gene: TRBV24-1; CDR3aa: CATSDARLSGGADEQFF
v_gene: TRBV5-5; CDR3aa: CASSLTEANYGYTF
v_gene: TRBV19; CDR3aa: CASSSRFGGYGNQPQHF
v_gene: TRBV3-1/TRBV3-2; CDR3aa: CASSQTWRGEAFF
v_gene: TRBV3-1/TRBV3-2; CDR3aa: CASSQDRAGYGYTF